One TCR beta chain is described in this entry. These data are taken from a study of blood T cell repertoires in COVID-19. Study-wide context: COVID-19 samples, acute and convalescent, were from the United States, Italy and Spain. Nucleic acid was either cDNA or gDNA, and it came from T cells, B-cell-depleted T cells, or PBMCs.

Source study methods: Reference gene primer amplification gave nucleated cell count estimates. TCRdb's table, derived via immunoSEQ multiplex PCR, lists solely in-frame clones and lacks some. Clone size and the V and J calls come from that table; the DNA yielded D and trimming. The sample yields fewer than 130,000 clones, roughly nine tenths seen once. Germline V gene lookup returns CDR1 SGHAT and CDR2 FQNNGV. The CDR3 covers 15 residues. V was clipped by 6 bases and J by 4 bases; unmatched bases: 8. This sequence joins TRBV11-2 and TRBJ1-4; 7 positions agree with TRBD1. This sequence originates from a woman over 75 with acute or convalescent COVID-19. What was sequenced was peripheral blood. The DNA for the CDR3 is TGTGCCAGCAGTCAAACAGGGGCTAGTAATGAAAAACTGTTTTTT. Amino acids: CASSQTGASNEKLFF.